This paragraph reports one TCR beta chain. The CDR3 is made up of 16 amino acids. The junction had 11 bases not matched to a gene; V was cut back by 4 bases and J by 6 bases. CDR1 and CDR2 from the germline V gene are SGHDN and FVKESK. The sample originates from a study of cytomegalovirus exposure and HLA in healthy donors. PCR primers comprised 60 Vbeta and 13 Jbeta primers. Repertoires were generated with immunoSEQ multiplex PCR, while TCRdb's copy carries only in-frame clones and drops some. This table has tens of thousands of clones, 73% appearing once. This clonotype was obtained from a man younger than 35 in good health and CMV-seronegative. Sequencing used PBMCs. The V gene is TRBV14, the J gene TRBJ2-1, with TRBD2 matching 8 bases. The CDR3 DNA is TGTGCCAGCAGCCTCCAGGGAGGGACTAGTCTCAATGAGCAGTTCTTC. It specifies CASSLQGGTSLNEQFF.